Described below is a single T cell receptor beta chain sequence and its context. Relative to the germline gene, one junction end is altered; a read error may explain this. This sample is drawn from a study of blood T cell repertoires in COVID-19. The protocol was immunoSEQ multiplex PCR, while the TCRdb copy is restricted to in-frame clones and leaves out a portion. This sample has about 180,000 clones, with roughly 81% found just once. CDR3 size: 11 residues. In germline, CDR1 is LNHNV, CDR2 YYDKDF (reference sequence). The chain combines TRBV15 with TRBJ1-2; D remains ambiguous. What was sequenced was peripheral blood. This sequence originates from an elderly woman with COVID-19, enrolled during active disease. The CDR3 sequence is CATSRVNGASF. The CDR3, as DNA: TGTGCCACCAGCAGAGTAAACGGAGCATCCTTC.